The clone carrying this T cell receptor (beta chain) was seen just once. The V gene lost 6 bases and the J gene lost 0 bases, with 9 bases spanning the gap. Germline-derived CDR1 and CDR2 are LNHDA and SQIVND (reference sequence). This CDR3 contains 14 residues. This sample is part of a study of control samples from healthy donors and cancer patients. The table came from immunoSEQ multiplex PCR; TCRdb's copy has only in-frame clones and leaves some out. Of roughly 76,000 clones listed, over 85% are singletons. The sequencing input was PBMCs. This TCR came from a woman in her 40s with lung cancer. This chain connects TRBV19 to TRBJ1-3; weak D call: TRBD1 (5 bases). The DNA of the CDR3 is TGTGCCAGTAGAGGGGAGAGCTCTGGAAACACCATATATTTT. Its protein product is CASRGESSGNTIYF.